The 9 T cell receptor beta chains in this list originate from one sample, sequenced in a study of blood T cell repertoires in COVID-19. Repertoires were generated with immunoSEQ multiplex PCR, while TCRdb's copy carries only in-frame clones and drops some. The data contain roughly 130,000 clones, about 83% of them singletons. Material: PBMCs or T cells enriched from blood (not recorded which). These receptors were taken from a woman in her forties or fifties with acute COVID-19.

The chain uses TRBV14 and TRBJ2-1, with D possibly TRBD1 on 6 matching bases. The germline CDR1 and CDR2 sequences are SGHDN and FVKESK. CDR3 length equals 14 residues. V was pared by 4 bases and J by 8 bases, with 15 bases between. The CDR3, as DNA: TGTGCCAGCAGCCGATCGGTGACAGGTTATGAGCAGTTCTTC. Translated, it gives CASSRSVTGYEQFF.

The rearrangement uses TRBV15 and TRBJ2-1; D unclear. V gave up 6 bases and J gave up 1 base, with 7 bases separating them. The CDR3 contains 13 residues. CDR1 and CDR2 from the germline V gene are LNHNV and YYDKDF (reference sequence). CDR3 in DNA: TGTGCCACCAGTGTCAGGTCCTACAATGAGCAGTTCTTC. Translating it yields CATSVRSYNEQFF.

The chain recombines TRBV27 with TRBJ2-2; D call uncertain. V was clipped by 5 bases and J by 1 base, with 5 bases between them. Per the germline V gene, CDR1 is MNHEY and CDR2 is SMNVEV (reference sequence). This CDR3 is built from 13 residues. The CDR3: CASSLLNTGELFF. The CDR3 DNA follows: TGTGCCAGCAGTCTGTTGAACACCGGGGAGCTGTTTTTT.

Only one count was recorded for this clone. This sequence joins TRBV12-3 or TRBV12-4 and TRBJ1-2; D is uncertain. The CDR3 is made up of 13 amino acids. The V gene lost 5 bases and the J gene lost 5 bases, with 12 bases spanning the gap. The CDR3 nucleotides read TGTGCCAGCAGTCGGGGAGGGCCTTATGGCTACACCTTC. The encoded protein is CASSRGGPYGYTF.

The J gene is TRBJ2-1, the V gene TRBV7-3, with 9 bases fitting TRBD2. V trimming: 6 bases; J trimming: 8 bases; junction bases outside the gene matches: 11. The CDR3 has 15 residues. The V gene's germline CDR1 is SGHTA and CDR2 FQGTGA. CDR3 region: CASSSRSGSIDEQFF. Here the CDR3 DNA reads TGTGCCAGCAGTTCCCGTAGCGGGAGTATCGATGAGCAGTTCTTC.

Only a few counts were recorded for this clone. Other nucleotide sequences in the sample specify the same CDR3. The rearrangement joins TRBV5-1 to TRBJ1-4; the match to TRBD1 covers 8 bases. The CDR3 runs 15 residues. The ends lost 4 bases at V and 0 bases at J; junction bases unmatched: 2. Germline assignment: CDR1 SGHRS and CDR2 YFSETQ. The CDR3 reads CASSLQGATNEKLFF. The CDR3 DNA reads as TGCGCCAGCAGCCTACAGGGGGCAACTAATGAAAAACTGTTTTTT.

The genes are TRBV12-3 or TRBV12-4 and TRBJ1-3; maybe TRBD1 (5 bases). The CDR3 is made up of 13 amino acids. The V end was cut by 8 bases, the J end by 3 bases, with 11 bases between. CDR3 in amino acids: CASPRGDGNTIYF. In DNA, the CDR3 is TGTGCCAGCCCCCGGGGGGATGGAAACACCATATATTTT.

V gene TRBV10-1 combines with J gene TRBJ2-3; D is undetermined. Per the germline V gene, CDR1 is WNHNN and CDR2 is SYGVQD (reference sequence). This CDR3 region has 13 residues. Trimming shortened V by 6 bases and J by 4 bases, and 11 bases separated the two germline ends. This CDR3 reads CASRGSCSDTQYF. The CDR3 bases are TGCGCCAGCAGGGGCTCCTGCTCAGATACGCAGTATTTT.

The chain has TRBV19 and TRBJ1-5; D may be TRBD1 (6 bases). The germline V and J ends were trimmed by 6 bases and 6 bases, with 12 bases remaining between them. CDR1 and CDR2 from the germline V gene are LNHDA and SQIVND (reference sequence). The CDR3 loop spans 13 amino acids. CDR3 loop: CASSLGASQPQHF. CDR3 DNA: TGTGCCAGTAGCCTGGGGGCTTCTCAGCCCCAGCATTTT.